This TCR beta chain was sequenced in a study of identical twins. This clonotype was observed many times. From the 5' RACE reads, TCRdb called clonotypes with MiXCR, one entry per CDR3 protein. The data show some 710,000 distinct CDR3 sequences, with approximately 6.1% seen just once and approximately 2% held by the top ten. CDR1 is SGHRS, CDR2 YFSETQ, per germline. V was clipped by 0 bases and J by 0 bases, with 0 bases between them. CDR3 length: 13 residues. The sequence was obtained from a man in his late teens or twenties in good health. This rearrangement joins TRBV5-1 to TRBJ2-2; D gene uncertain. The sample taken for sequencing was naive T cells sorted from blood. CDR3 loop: CASSLANTGELFF. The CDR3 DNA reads TGCGCCAGCAGCTTGGCGAACACCGGGGAGCTGTTTTTT. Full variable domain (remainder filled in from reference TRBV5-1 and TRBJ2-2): KAGVTQTPRYLIKTRGQQVTLSCSPISGHRSVSWYQQTPGQGLQFLFEYFSETQRNKGNFPGRFSGRQFSNSRSEMNVSTLELGDSALYLCASSLANTGELFFGEGSRLTVL.